Listed below are T cell receptor beta chains from one sample, sequenced in a study of monozygotic twins with inflammatory bowel disease. After re-calling the 5' RACE reads, TCRdb lists one entry per CDR3 protein, DNA absent. Its table lists some 450,000 distinct CDR3 sequences. The specimen was blood. The receptors derive from a human donor with ulcerative colitis or Crohn's disease, or a healthy co-twin of an affected twin (not recorded which). The CDR3 runs from the conserved cysteine through the conserved F or W.

V gene	J gene	CDR3 protein
TRBV27	TRBJ2-1	CASSLWLGTSGSNEQFF
TRBV27	TRBJ2-1	CASSLERGNEQFF
TRBV3-1	TRBJ2-2	CASSRLAGAPGELFF
TRBV20-1	TRBJ2-7	CSADSRTSFYEQYF
TRBV5-1	TRBJ2-5	CASSFQGTSIGTYQETQYF
TRBV7-3	TRBJ2-2	CASSFTGTSGTGELFF
TRBV6-1	TRBJ2-1	CASSESDRGFGEQFF
TRBV5-1	TRBJ2-7	CASSPGQGHSYEQYF
TRBV11-2	TRBJ1-4	CASSSQSSGGRGGSEKLFF
TRBV4-1	TRBJ2-2	CASSHTGQGGSNTGELFF
TRBV18	TRBJ2-5	CASSPPGGSRETQYF
TRBV7-6	TRBJ2-7	CASSLPDIPYEQYF
TRBV20-1	TRBJ2-5	CSARDSSSATETQYF
TRBV29-1	TRBJ2-7	CSAGRGEEQYF
TRBV12-3/TRBV12-4	TRBJ1-5	CASSLGPKQPQHF
TRBV18	TRBJ2-1	CASSNQGAGTYNEQFF
TRBV20-1	TRBJ2-3	CSAFPGTGRADTQYF
TRBV6-1	TRBJ1-5	CASSKGQGTNQPQHF